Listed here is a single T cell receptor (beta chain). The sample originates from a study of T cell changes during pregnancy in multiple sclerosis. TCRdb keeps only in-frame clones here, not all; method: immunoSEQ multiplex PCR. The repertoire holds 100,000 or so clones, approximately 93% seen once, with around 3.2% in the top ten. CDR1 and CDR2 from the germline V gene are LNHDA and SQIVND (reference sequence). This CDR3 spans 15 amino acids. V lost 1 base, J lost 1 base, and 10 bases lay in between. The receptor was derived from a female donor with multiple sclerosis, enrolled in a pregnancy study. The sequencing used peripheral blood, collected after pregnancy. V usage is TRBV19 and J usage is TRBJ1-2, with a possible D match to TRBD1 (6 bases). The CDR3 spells CASSIGHRDNYGYTF. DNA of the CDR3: TGTGCCAGTAGTATAGGACACAGGGATAACTATGGCTACACCTTC.